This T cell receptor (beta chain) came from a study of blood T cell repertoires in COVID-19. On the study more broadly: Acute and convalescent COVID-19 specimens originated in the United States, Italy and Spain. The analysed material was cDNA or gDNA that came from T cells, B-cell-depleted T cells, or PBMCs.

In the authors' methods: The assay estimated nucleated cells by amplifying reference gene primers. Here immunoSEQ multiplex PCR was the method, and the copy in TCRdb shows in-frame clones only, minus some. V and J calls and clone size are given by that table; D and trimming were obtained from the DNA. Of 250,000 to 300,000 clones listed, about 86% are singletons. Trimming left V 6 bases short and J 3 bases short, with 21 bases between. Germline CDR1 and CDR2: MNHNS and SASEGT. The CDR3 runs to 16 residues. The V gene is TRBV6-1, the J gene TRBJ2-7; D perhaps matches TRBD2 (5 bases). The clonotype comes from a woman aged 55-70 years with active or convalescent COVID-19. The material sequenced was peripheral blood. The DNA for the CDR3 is TGTGCCAGCAGGGAAACCGGGATTTGGGGTTACTACGAGCAGTACTTC. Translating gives CASRETGIWGYYEQYF.